This T cell receptor beta chain is from a study of T cell changes during pregnancy in multiple sclerosis. Looked up from germline, CDR1 is SGDLS and CDR2 is YYNGEE. There are 13 residues in the CDR3. V was pared by 0 bases and J by 3 bases, with 6 bases between. Sequencing was performed with immunoSEQ multiplex PCR; in TCRdb, only in-frame clones are kept and a portion is missing. The sample contains 40,000 to 45,000 clones, approximately 92% of which appear only once. Specimen: peripheral blood. The gene calls are TRBV9 and TRBJ1-1; D gene ambiguous. This TCR was recovered from a female donor with multiple sclerosis, enrolled in a pregnancy study. The CDR3 bases are TGTGCCAGCAGCGTAGTAAGTGACACTGAAGCTTTCTTT. This codes for CASSVVSDTEAFF.